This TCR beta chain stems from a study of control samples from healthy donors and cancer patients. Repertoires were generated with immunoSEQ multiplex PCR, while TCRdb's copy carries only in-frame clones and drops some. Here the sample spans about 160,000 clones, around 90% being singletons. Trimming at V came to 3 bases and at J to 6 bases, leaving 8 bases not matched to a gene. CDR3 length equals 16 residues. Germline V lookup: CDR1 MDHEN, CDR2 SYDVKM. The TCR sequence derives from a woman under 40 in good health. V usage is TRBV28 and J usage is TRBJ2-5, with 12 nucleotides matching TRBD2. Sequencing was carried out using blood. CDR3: CASSFFLAGGMKTQYF. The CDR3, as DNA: TGTGCCAGCAGTTTTTTTCTAGCGGGGGGGATGAAGACCCAGTACTTC.